This TCR beta chain emerged from a study of cytomegalovirus exposure and HLA in healthy donors. Study as a whole: An early data release held approximately 80 million unique TCRs from HLA-typed donors.

PCR amplification relied on 60 Vbeta primers (plus 13 Jbeta primers). Only in-frame clones appear in the TCRdb table, and some are missing; sequencing was by immunoSEQ multiplex PCR. This sample yields approximately 97,000 clones, of which about four fifths are seen a single time; approximately 4.2% belongs to the top ten. The sequencing sample was made of PBMCs. This receptor was identified in a woman aged 70-85 years in good health and CMV-seropositive.

CDR3 protein: CASSSGLTVYEQYF. The CDR3 DNA sequence: TGTGCCAGCAGCTCAGGACTGACGGTCTACGAGCAGTACTTC. The rearrangement links TRBV5-4 to TRBJ2-7; D is possibly TRBD2 (5 bases). Germline V gene lookup returns CDR1 SGHNT and CDR2 YYREEE (reference sequence). Trimming took off 3 bases at V and 3 bases at J, with 13 bases between the two ends. The CDR3 is made up of 14 amino acids.